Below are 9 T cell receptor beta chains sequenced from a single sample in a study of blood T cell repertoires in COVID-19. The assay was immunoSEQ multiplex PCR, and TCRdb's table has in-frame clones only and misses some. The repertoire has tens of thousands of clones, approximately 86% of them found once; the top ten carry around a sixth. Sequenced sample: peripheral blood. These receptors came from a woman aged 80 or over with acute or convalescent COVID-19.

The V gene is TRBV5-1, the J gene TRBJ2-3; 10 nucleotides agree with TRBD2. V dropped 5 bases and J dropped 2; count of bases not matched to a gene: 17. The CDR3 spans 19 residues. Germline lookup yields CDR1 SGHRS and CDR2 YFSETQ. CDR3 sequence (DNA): TGCGCCAGCAGGAGGGTAGGGCTAGCGGGGGTCCGCATCACAGATACGCAGTATTTT. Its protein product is CASRRVGLAGVRITDTQYF.

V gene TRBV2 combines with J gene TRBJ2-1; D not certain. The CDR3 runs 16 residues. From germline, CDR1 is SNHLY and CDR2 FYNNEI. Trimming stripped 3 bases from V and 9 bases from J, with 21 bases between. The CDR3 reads CASSDRSVPLQSEQFF. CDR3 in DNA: TGTGCCAGCAGTGACAGGTCCGTACCTCTACAATCTGAGCAGTTCTTC.

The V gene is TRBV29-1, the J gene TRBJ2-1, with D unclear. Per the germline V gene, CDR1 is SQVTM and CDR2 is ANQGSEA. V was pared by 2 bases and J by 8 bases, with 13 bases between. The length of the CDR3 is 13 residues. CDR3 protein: CSVEWPTKDEQFF. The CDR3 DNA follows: TGCAGCGTTGAATGGCCCACTAAGGATGAGCAGTTCTTC.

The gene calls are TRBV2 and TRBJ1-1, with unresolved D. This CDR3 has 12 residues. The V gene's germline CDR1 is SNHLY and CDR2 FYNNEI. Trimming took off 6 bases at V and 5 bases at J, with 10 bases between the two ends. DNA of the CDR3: TGTGCCAGCAGGGCCGCGGGGACTGAAGCTTTCTTT. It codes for CASRAAGTEAFF.

The DNA of the CDR3 is TGCGCCAGCAGCCAACCCCTCCAGGGGAGGGGCCCACGGGGGGCCAACGTCCTGACTTTC. As protein: CASSQPLQGRGPRGANVLTF. The V gene is TRBV4-1, the J gene TRBJ2-6, with D tentatively TRBD2 (7 bases). The CDR3 loop spans 20 amino acids. Trimming pared 2 bases from V and 4 bases from J, leaving 24 bases between. From germline, CDR1 is MGHRA and CDR2 YSYEKL.

The chain's CDR3 is CASSLTAAADIQYF. The CDR3 DNA is TGTGCCAGCAGCTTAACCGCCGCCGCGGACATTCAGTACTTC. J is TRBJ2-4 and V is TRBV4-2; D not resolved. The CDR3 has 14 residues. Germline V gene sequence: CDR1 LGHNA, CDR2 YNFKEQ. Trimming stripped 5 bases from V and 8 bases from J, with 16 bases between.

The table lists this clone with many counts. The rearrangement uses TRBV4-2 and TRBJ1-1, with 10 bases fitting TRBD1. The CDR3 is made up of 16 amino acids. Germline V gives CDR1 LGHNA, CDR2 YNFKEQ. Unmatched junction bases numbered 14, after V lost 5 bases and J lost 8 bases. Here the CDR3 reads CASSTRSDRGEREAFF. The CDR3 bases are TGTGCCAGCAGCACCCGATCGGACAGGGGGGAGCGGGAAGCTTTCTTT.

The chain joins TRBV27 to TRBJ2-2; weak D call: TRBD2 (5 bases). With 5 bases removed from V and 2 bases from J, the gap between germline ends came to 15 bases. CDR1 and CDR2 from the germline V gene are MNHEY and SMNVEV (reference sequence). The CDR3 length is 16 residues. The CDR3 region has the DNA TGTGCCAGCAGTCTCCGTCGAGCGGTAAACACCGGGGAGCTGTTTTTT. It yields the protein CASSLRRAVNTGELFF.

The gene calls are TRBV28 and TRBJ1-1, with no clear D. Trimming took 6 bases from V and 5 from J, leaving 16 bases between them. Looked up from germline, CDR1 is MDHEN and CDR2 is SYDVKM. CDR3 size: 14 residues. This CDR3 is CASSPPAGKTEAFF. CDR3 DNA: TGTGCCAGCAGCCCTCCGGCAGGAAAAACTGAAGCTTTCTTT.